What follows is one T cell receptor beta chain and its context. Its antigen remains unidentified. The data belong to a study of siplizumab effects on memory and regulatory T cells. Assays examined 90,000 to 100,000 TCR templates per sample. The method was immunoSEQ multiplex PCR; TCRdb's version includes in-frame clones alone and lacks a portion of them. The table shows about 13,000 clones, with 45% to 50% occurring only once. V lost 0 bases, J lost 3 bases, and 13 bases lay in between. The CDR3 totals 15 residues. CDR1 and CDR2 from the germline V gene are SGHDT and YYEEEE. Findings of the study overall: Memory cells that were CD4+ and unstimulated gave rise to alloreactive sequences, which siplizumab significantly reduced. Apparently more diverse than memory cells, naive T cells also seemed major alloresponse contributors.

For around six days at 37°C, the mixed lymphocyte reaction cells were kept in coculture. This TCR was recovered from a human donor in good health; the cells came from an allogeneic mixed lymphocyte reaction. The sequenced sample was CFSE-low (dividing) CD4+ T cells sorted from an allogeneic mixed lymphocyte reaction. The chain recombines TRBV5-6 with TRBJ2-7, with no clear D. DNA for the CDR3: TGTGCCAGCAGCTTGGGGCAGGCCTCGTTCTACGAGCAGTACTTC. It is translated as CASSLGQASFYEQYF.